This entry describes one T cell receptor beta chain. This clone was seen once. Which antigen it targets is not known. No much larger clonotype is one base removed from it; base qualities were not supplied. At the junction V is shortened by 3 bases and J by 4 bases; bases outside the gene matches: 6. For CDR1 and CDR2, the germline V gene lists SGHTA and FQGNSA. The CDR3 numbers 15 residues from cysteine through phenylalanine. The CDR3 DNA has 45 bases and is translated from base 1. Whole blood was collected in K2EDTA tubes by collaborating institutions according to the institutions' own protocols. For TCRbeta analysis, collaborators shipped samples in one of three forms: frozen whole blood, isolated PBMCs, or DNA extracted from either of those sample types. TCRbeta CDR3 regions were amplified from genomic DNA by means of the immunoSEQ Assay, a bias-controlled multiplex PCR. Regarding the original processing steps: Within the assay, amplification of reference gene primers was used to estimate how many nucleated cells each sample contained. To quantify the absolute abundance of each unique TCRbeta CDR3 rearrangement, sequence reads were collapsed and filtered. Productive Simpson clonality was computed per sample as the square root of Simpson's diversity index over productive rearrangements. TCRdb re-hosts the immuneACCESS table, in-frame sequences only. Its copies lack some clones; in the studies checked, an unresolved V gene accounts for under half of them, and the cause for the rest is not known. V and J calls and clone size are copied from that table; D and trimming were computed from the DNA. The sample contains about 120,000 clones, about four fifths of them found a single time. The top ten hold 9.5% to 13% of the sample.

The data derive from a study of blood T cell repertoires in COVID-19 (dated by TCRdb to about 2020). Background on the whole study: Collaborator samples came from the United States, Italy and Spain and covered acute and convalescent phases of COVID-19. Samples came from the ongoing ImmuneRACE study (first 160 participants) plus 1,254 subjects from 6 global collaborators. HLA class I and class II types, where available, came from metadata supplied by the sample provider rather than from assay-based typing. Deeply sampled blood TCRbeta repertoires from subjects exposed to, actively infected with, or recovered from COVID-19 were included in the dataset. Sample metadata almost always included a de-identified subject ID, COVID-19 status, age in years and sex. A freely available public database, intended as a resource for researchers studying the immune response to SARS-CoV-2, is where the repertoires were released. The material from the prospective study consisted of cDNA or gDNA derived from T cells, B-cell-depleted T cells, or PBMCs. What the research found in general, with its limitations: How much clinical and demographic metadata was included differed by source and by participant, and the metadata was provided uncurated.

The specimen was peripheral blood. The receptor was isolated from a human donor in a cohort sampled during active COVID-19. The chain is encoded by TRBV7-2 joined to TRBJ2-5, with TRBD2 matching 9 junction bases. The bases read TGTGCCAGCAGCTTCCAAACTAGCGGGTCAGAGACCCAGTACTTC. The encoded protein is CASSFQTSGSETQYF.